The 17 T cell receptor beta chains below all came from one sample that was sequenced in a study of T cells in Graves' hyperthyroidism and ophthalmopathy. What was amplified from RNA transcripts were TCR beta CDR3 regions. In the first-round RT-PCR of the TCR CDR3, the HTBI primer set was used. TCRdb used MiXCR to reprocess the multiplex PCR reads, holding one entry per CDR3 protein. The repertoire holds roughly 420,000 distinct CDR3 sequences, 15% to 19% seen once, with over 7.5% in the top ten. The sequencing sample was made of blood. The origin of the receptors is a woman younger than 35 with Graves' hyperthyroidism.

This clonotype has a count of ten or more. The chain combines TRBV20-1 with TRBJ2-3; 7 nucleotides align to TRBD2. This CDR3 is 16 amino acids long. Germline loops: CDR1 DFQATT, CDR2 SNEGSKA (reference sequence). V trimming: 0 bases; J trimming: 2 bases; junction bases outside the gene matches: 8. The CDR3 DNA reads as TGCAGTGCTAGAGATTTGCGGGGGAGTTACACAGATACGCAGTATTTT. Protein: CSARDLRGSYTDTQYF.

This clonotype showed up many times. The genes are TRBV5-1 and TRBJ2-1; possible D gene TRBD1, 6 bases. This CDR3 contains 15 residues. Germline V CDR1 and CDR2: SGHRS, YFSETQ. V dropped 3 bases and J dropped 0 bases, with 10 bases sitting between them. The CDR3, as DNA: TGCGCCAGCAGCTCCTCAGGGGCCTCCTACAATGAGCAGTTCTTC. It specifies CASSSSGASYNEQFF.

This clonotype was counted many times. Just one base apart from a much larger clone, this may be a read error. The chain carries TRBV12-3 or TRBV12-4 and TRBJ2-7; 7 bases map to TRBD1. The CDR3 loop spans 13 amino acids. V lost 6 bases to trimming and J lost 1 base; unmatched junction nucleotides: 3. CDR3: CASRLGQSYEQYF. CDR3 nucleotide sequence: TGTGCCAGCAGGTTGGGACAGTCCTACGAGCAGTACTTC.

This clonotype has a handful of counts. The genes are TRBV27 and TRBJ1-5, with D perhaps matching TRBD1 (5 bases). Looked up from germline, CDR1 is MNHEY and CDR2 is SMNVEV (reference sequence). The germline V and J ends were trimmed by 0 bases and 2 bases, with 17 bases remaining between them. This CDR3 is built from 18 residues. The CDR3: CASSLSRGAGLRNQPQHF. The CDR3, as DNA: TGTGCCAGCAGTTTATCCCGGGGCGCAGGGCTGCGCAATCAGCCCCAGCATTTT.

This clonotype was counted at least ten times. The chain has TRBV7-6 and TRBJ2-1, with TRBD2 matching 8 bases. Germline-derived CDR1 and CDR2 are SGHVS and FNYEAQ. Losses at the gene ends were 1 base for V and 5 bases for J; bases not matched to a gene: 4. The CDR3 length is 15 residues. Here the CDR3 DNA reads TGTGCCAGCAGCTTAGACGGGGGGGCGGACAATGAGCAGTTCTTC. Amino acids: CASSLDGGADNEQFF.

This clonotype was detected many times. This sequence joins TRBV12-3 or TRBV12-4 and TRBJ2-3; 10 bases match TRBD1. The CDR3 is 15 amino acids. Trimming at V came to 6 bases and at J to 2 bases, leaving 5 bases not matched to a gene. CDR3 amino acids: CASSPGQGITDTQYF. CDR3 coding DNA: TGTGCCAGCAGCCCGGGACAGGGGATCACAGATACGCAGTATTTT.

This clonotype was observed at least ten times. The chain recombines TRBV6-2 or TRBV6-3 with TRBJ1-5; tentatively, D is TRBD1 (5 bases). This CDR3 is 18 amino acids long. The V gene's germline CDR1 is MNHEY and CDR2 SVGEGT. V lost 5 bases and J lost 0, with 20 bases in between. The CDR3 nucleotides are TGTGCCAGCAGTGATCCGGGACGGTTACCGTATAGCAATCAGCCCCAGCATTTT. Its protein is CASSDPGRLPYSNQPQHF.

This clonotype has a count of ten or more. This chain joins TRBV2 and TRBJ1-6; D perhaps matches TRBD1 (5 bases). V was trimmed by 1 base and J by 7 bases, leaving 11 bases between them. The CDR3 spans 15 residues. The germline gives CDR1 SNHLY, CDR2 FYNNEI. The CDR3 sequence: CASSEGRARNSPLHF. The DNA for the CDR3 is TGTGCCAGCAGTGAAGGCAGGGCTCGGAATTCACCCCTCCACTTT.

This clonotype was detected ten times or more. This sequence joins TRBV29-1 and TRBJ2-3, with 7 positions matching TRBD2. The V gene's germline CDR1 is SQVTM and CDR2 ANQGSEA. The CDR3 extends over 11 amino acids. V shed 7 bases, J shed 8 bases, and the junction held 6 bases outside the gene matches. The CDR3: CSAHGGSTQYF. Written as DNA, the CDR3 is TGCAGCGCCCACGGCGGGAGTACGCAGTATTTT.

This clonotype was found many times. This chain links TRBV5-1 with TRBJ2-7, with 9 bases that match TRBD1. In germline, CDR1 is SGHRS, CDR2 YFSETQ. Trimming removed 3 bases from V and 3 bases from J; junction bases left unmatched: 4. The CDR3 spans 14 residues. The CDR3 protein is CASSSPDRGYEQYF. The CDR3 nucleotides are TGCGCCAGCAGCTCTCCGGACAGGGGCTACGAGCAGTACTTC.

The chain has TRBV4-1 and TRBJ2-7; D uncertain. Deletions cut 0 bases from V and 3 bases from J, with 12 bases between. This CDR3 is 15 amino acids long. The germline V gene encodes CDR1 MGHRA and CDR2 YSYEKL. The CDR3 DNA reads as TGCGCCAGCAGCCAAGATTTACAGCCCATCTACGAGCAGTACTTC. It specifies CASSQDLQPIYEQYF.

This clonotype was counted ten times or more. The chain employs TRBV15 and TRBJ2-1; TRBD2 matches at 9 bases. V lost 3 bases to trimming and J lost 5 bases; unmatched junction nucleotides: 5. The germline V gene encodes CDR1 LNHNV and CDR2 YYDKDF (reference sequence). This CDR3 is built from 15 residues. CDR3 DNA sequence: TGTGCCACCAGCAGGGGGACTAGCCCCCACAATGAGCAGTTCTTC. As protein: CATSRGTSPHNEQFF.

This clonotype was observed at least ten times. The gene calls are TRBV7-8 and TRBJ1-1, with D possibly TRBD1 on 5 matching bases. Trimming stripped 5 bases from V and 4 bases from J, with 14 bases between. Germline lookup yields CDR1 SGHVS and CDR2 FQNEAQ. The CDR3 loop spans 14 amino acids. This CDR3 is CASSVQGEGTEAFF. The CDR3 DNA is TGTGCCAGCAGCGTGCAGGGCGAGGGCACTGAAGCTTTCTTT.

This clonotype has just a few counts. DNA of the CDR3: TGTGCCAGCAGTTTATGGAGGGCCGAGCAGTACTTC. Translating it yields CASSLWRAEQYF. The chain carries TRBV28 and TRBJ2-7; D might be TRBD2 (5 bases). Trimming pared 0 bases from V and 6 bases from J, leaving 6 bases between. Germline CDR1 is MDHEN and CDR2 is SYDVKM. This CDR3 is built from 12 residues.

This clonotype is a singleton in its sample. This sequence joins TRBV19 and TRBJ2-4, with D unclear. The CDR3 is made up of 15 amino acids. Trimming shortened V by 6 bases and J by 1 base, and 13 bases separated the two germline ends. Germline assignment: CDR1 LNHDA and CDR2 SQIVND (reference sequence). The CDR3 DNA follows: TGTGCCAGTAGCAAGGTAACCCCGGCCAAAAACATTCAGTACTTC. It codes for CASSKVTPAKNIQYF. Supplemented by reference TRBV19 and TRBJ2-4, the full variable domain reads DGGITQSPKYLFRKEGQNVTLSCEQNLNHDAMYWYRQDPGQGLRLIYYSQIVNDFQKGDIAEGYSVSREKKESFPLTVTSAQKNPTAFYLCASSKVTPAKNIQYFGAGTRLSVL.

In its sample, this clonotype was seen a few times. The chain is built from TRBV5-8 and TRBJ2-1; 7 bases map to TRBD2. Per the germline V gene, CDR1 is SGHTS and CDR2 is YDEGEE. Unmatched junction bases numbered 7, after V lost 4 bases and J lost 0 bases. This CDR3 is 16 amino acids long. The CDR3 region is CASSPTSTSSYNEQFF. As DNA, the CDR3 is TGTGCCAGCAGCCCGACTAGCACTTCCTCCTACAATGAGCAGTTCTTC.

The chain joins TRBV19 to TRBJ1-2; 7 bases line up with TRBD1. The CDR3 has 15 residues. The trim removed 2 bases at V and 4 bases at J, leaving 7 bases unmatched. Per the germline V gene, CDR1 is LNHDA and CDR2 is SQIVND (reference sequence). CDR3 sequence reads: CASSIQPGQSYGYTF. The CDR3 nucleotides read TGTGCCAGTAGTATACAACCGGGACAGAGCTATGGCTACACCTTC.